This TCR beta chain was recorded in a study of shared clonotypes between healthy human individuals. The authors ran the assay at deep level. The method was immunoSEQ multiplex PCR; TCRdb's version includes in-frame clones alone and lacks a portion of them. The sample has approximately 980,000 clones, approximately 80% seen once. Healthy HIV-negative adults with no recent acute infections or vaccinations were recruited as donors. Memory CD4+ cells were the fraction left after CD45RA+ naive selection. In germline, CDR1 is MGHRA, CDR2 YSYEKL. This CDR3 is built from 17 residues. After removal of 0 bases from V and 3 bases from J, the junction contained 4 bases not matched to a gene.

The source is a man aged 18-30 years in good health. The chain carries TRBV4-1 and TRBJ1-3; TRBD1 matches at 11 bases. Sequenced sample: memory CD4+ T cells sorted from blood. Noted subset: CD45RA-negative fraction. This chain's CDR3 is CASSQDRTGGFGNTIYF. In DNA form, the CDR3 reads TGCGCCAGCAGCCAAGATAGGACAGGGGGCTTTGGAAACACCATATATTTT.